This passage covers 30 T cell receptor beta chains from one sample sequenced in a study. TCRdb itself ran the RT-PCR reads through MiXCR, one entry per CDR3 protein. The sample lists 550,000 to 750,000 distinct CDR3 sequences; 11% to 15% were seen once. Sequencing was carried out using memory CD4+ T cells from blood. Source of these receptors: a female donor in good health, serving as a healthy control.

This clonotype was seen more than once but under ten times. The rearrangement uses TRBV20-1 and TRBJ1-1; D uncertain. The CDR3 covers 13 residues. Germline CDR1 reads DFQATT; CDR2 reads SNEGSKA (reference sequence). Between the trimmed V and J ends, which lost 4 bases and 1 base, there was a span of 10 bases. CDR3 protein: CSATWVANTEAFF. CDR3 nucleotide sequence: TGCAGTGCTACCTGGGTTGCGAACACTGAAGCTTTCTTT.

This clonotype has more than one count but fewer than ten. J is TRBJ2-5 and V is TRBV28; tentative D call: TRBD2 (8 bases). Germline loops: CDR1 MDHEN, CDR2 SYDVKM. Trimming took 4 bases from V and 3 from J, leaving 21 bases between them. The CDR3 contains 17 residues. This CDR3 is CASSSGLGFRGKETQYF. CDR3 in DNA: TGTGCCAGCAGTTCGGGACTAGGGTTCAGGGGGAAAGAGACCCAGTACTTC.

This clonotype was observed a handful of times. The V gene is TRBV6-5, the J gene TRBJ1-1, with 9 bases identical to TRBD1. CDR3 length equals 21 residues. The J segment lost 4 bases and the V segment lost 5 bases, leaving 26 bases of the junction unmatched. Germline loops: CDR1 MNHEY, CDR2 SVGAGI. The CDR3 protein is CASSPRGPVYRGRQGGTEAFF. The DNA of the CDR3 is TGTGCCAGCAGTCCACGTGGGCCCGTTTACAGGGGGCGACAGGGGGGCACTGAAGCTTTCTTT.

The V and J genes are TRBV20-1 and TRBJ2-1, with 9 positions matching TRBD2. V was pared by 6 bases and J by 5 bases, with 8 bases of the junction left unmatched. Germline V CDR1 and CDR2: DFQATT, SNEGSKA (reference sequence). The CDR3 is 14 residues long. CDR3 in amino acids: CSADVAGVHNEQFF. CDR3 sequence (DNA): TGCAGTGCCGATGTAGCGGGAGTCCACAATGAGCAGTTCTTC.

Many counts were recorded for this clonotype. The V gene is TRBV4-3, the J gene TRBJ1-2; D is possibly TRBD1 (5 bases). V was clipped by 0 bases and J by 2 bases, with 10 bases between them. Germline values: CDR1 LGHNA, CDR2 YSLEER. The CDR3 has 15 residues. DNA of the CDR3: TGCGCCAGCAGCCAAGAATGGCGACAGAACTATGGCTACACCTTC. This codes for CASSQEWRQNYGYTF.

The rearrangement joins TRBV11-1 to TRBJ2-5, with 11 bases aligning to TRBD2. V lost 3 bases, J lost 3 bases, and 6 bases stayed unmatched. Germline CDR1 and CDR2: SGHAT and FQDESV (reference sequence). CDR3 length: 16 residues. CDR3 amino acids: CASSFGLAGGEETQYF. CDR3 DNA: TGTGCCAGCAGCTTTGGTCTAGCGGGGGGTGAAGAGACCCAGTACTTC.

Only a few counts were recorded for this clonotype. J is TRBJ2-1 and V is TRBV6-2 or TRBV6-3; D possibly corresponds to TRBD1 (6 bases). CDR3 length equals 15 residues. Deletions cut 2 bases from V and 3 bases from J, with 11 bases between. Germline V gene lookup returns CDR1 MNHEY and CDR2 SVGEGT. The CDR3 DNA sequence: TGTGCCAGCAGTTACGGGATAGGGGGCTACAATGAGCAGTTCTTC. Translated, it gives CASSYGIGGYNEQFF.

This clonotype has only a few counts. The chain has TRBV12-3 or TRBV12-4 and TRBJ2-3; TRBD2 is a possible D gene (5 bases). The CDR3 extends over 12 amino acids. The ends were cut back, 5 bases at V and 4 bases at J, with 7 bases in the middle. This chain's CDR3 is CASSTSSDTQYF. The CDR3 coding sequence is TGTGCCAGCAGTACTAGTTCAGATACGCAGTATTTT.

This clonotype was picked up a small number of times. The chain recombines TRBV5-1 with TRBJ2-5, with 9 bases lining up with TRBD2. CDR1 and CDR2 (germline): SGHRS, YFSETQ. The CDR3 contains 18 residues. V shed 3 bases, J shed 5 bases, and the junction held 17 bases outside the gene matches. CDR3: CASSSGLLTSGEGETQYF. In DNA form, the CDR3 reads TGCGCCAGCAGCTCCGGACTGTTGACTAGCGGAGAGGGGGAGACCCAGTACTTC.

This clonotype came up a few times. This sequence joins TRBV7-2 and TRBJ1-2; D is undetermined. The CDR3 length is 14 residues. V dropped 4 bases and J dropped 5 bases, with 14 bases sitting between them. Germline loops: CDR1 SGHTA, CDR2 FQGNSA. The CDR3 coding sequence is TGTGCCAGCAGCTCCCCCCCCGAGTTATATGGCTACACCTTC. Translated, it gives CASSSPPELYGYTF.

This chain joins TRBV6-1 and TRBJ1-2; D is unclear. Germline V gives CDR1 MNHNS, CDR2 SASEGT. Trimming cost V 6 bases and J 8 bases, with 13 bases left between them. The CDR3 runs 12 residues. The CDR3 sequence: CASSPGTWGYTF. CDR3 in DNA: TGTGCCAGCAGCCCCGGTACGTGGGGCTACACCTTC.

This clonotype was counted many times. The genes are TRBV6-2 or TRBV6-3 and TRBJ1-1; 8 nucleotides align to TRBD1. The CDR3 contains 14 residues. Germline lookup yields CDR1 MNHEY and CDR2 SVGEGT. Trimming removed 6 bases from V and 0 bases from J; junction bases left unmatched: 3. CDR3 sequence (DNA): TGTGCCAGCAGGAGGACAGGGATGAACACTGAAGCTTTCTTT. It yields the protein CASRRTGMNTEAFF.

The CDR3 coding sequence is TGCGCCAGCAGCTTCCTTGGCGCTAGCGGGATTATAGGGTCGGGCGAGCAGTTCTTC. Translation: CASSFLGASGIIGSGEQFF. This chain joins TRBV5-1 and TRBJ2-1; 9 nucleotides align to TRBD2. The trim removed 2 bases at V and 10 bases at J, leaving 22 bases unmatched. The CDR3 totals 19 residues. Per germline, CDR1 SGHRS and CDR2 YFSETQ. The full variable domain, with the rest looked up from reference TRBV5-1 and TRBJ2-1, is KAGVTQTPRYLIKTRGQQVTLSCSPISGHRSVSWYQQTPGQGLQFLFEYFSETQRNKGNFPGRFSGRQFSNSRSEMNVSTLELGDSALYLCASSFLGASGIIGSGEQFFGPGTRLTVL.

Points on this clonotype: This sequence may be a read error, since a much larger clone differs from it by one base. V usage is TRBV7-2 and J usage is TRBJ2-1; D is unresolved. Germline loops: CDR1 SGHTA, CDR2 FQGNSA. The CDR3 contains 12 residues. CDR3 coding DNA: TGTGACAGCAGCTCATCAGGTCTACGGGCGTTCTTC. Its protein product is CDSSSSGLRAFF.

The DNA of the CDR3 is TGCAGTGCCCCGGGACAGCCCTTCATGAACACTGAAGCTTTCTTT. Its protein product is CSAPGQPFMNTEAFF. The gene calls are TRBV20-1 and TRBJ1-1, with TRBD1 matching 7 bases. CDR1 is DFQATT and CDR2 is SNEGSKA in the germline V gene (reference sequence). Losses at the gene ends were 6 bases for V and 0 bases for J; bases not matched to a gene: 10. The CDR3 is made up of 15 amino acids.

The rearrangement uses TRBV6-2 or TRBV6-3 and TRBJ1-1; TRBD1 is a possible D gene (5 bases). This CDR3 has 14 residues. Germline loops: CDR1 MNHEY, CDR2 SVGEGT. Trimming shortened V by 2 bases and J by 2 bases, and 9 bases separated the two germline ends. The CDR3 protein is CASSYDGANTEAFF. The CDR3, as DNA: TGTGCCAGCAGTTACGATGGGGCCAACACTGAAGCTTTCTTT.

This clonotype was seen ten or more times. This chain's CDR3 is CASSSRLAGGGADTQYF. CDR3 coding DNA: TGTGCCAGCAGCTCGAGACTAGCGGGAGGGGGGGCAGATACGCAGTATTTT. V and J are TRBV7-2 and TRBJ2-3; 14 positions agree with TRBD2. V trimming: 4 bases; J trimming: 4 bases; junction bases outside the gene matches: 7. Germline CDR1 and CDR2: SGHTA and FQGNSA. This CDR3 comprises 17 residues.

This clonotype was counted only a few times. V and J are TRBV20-1 and TRBJ2-5, with 7 bases fitting TRBD1. This CDR3 spans 15 amino acids. Unmatched junction bases numbered 5, after V lost 0 bases and J lost 1 base. Germline values: CDR1 DFQATT, CDR2 SNEGSKA (reference sequence). CDR3 bases: TGCAGTGCTAGAGATGGGACAGCTGTCCAAGAGACCCAGTACTTC. It encodes CSARDGTAVQETQYF.

The chain is built from TRBV5-4 and TRBJ2-2; D is possibly TRBD2 (6 bases). V shed 9 bases and J shed 2 bases, with 20 bases lying between them. CDR3 size: 16 residues. In germline, CDR1 is SGHNT, CDR2 YYREEE (reference sequence). CDR3 sequence: CATAAGGRANTGELFF. CDR3 in DNA: TGTGCCACAGCGGCCGGGGGACGGGCAAACACCGGGGAGCTGTTTTTT.

This clonotype was observed a few times. The V call is TRBV15, the J call TRBJ1-2; D perhaps matches TRBD1 (6 bases). This CDR3 contains 15 residues. Germline CDR1 reads LNHNV; CDR2 reads YYDKDF (reference sequence). V gave up 4 bases and J gave up 6 bases, with 18 bases separating them. CDR3 nucleotide sequence: TGTGCCACCAGCAATCCCTCCAGGGGCGGTGATGGCTACACCTTC. Translating gives CATSNPSRGGDGYTF.

V and J are TRBV10-3 and TRBJ1-1; TRBD1 matches at 7 bases. The CDR3 is 14 residues long. CDR1 ENHRY and CDR2 SYGVKD come from the germline V gene. V shed 5 bases, J shed 4 bases, and the junction held 7 bases outside the gene matches. The CDR3 protein is CAISQLDRATEAFF. In DNA, the CDR3 is TGTGCCATCAGTCAACTTGACAGGGCCACTGAAGCTTTCTTT.

This clonotype was observed a single time. The limits of the CDR3 on the DNA are not certain, so only TCRdb's listed CDR3 is given. The chain joins TRBV10-3 to TRBJ2-1; the table's TRBD1 call for D was not verified on the DNA. Germline CDR1 reads ENHRY; CDR2 reads SYGVKD. Including both end residues, the CDR3 is 21 amino acids long. The chain's CDR3 is CAIGGQSGTEAFFGQGNEQFF.

In this sample, this clonotype turned up a few times. The chain combines TRBV20-1 with TRBJ1-1; D is unresolved. CDR1 is DFQATT and CDR2 is SNEGSKA in the germline V gene (reference sequence). The CDR3 is made up of 14 amino acids. Trimming took off 0 bases at V and 1 base at J, with 9 bases between the two ends. The CDR3 protein is CSARDMRRNTEAFF. For the CDR3, the DNA is TGCAGTGCTAGAGATATGCGACGGAACACTGAAGCTTTCTTT.

This clonotype has ten or more counts. The CDR3 bases are TGTGCCAGCAGTATCGGACAGGGCAACTACGAGCAGTACTTC. This gives the protein CASSIGQGNYEQYF. The chain has TRBV12-3 or TRBV12-4 and TRBJ2-7, with 8 bases lining up with TRBD1. The ends lost 5 bases at V and 3 bases at J; junction bases unmatched: 6. There are 14 residues in the CDR3.

In its sample, this clonotype was seen a few times. The rearrangement links TRBV7-9 to TRBJ2-5; tentative D call: TRBD2 (7 bases). Germline CDR1 reads SEHNR; CDR2 reads FQNEAQ (reference sequence). V was clipped by 5 bases and J by 1 base, with 14 bases between them. The CDR3 totals 15 residues. The CDR3 reads CASSLEGGSQETQYF. DNA for the CDR3: TGTGCCAGCAGCCTAGAGGGGGGGAGCCAAGAGACCCAGTACTTC.

This rearrangement joins TRBV18 to TRBJ2-3, with 7 bases fitting TRBD2. The CDR3 is 16 residues long. After removal of 1 base from V and 2 bases from J, the junction contained 6 bases not matched to a gene. The germline gives CDR1 KGHSH, CDR2 LQKENI. This CDR3 reads CASSPRRGGVTDTQYF. CDR3 sequence (DNA): TGTGCCAGCTCACCACGGCGGGGAGGGGTCACAGATACGCAGTATTTT.

This clonotype was picked up a small number of times. This chain connects TRBV3-1 to TRBJ2-1; D call uncertain. Germline CDR1 reads LGHDT; CDR2 reads YNNKEL (reference sequence). Between the trimmed V and J ends, which lost 0 bases and 10 bases, there was a span of 10 bases. There are 13 residues in the CDR3. The CDR3 here is CASSQDPAREQFF. As DNA, the CDR3 is TGTGCCAGCAGCCAAGATCCGGCGAGGGAGCAGTTCTTC.

This clonotype was seen more than once but under ten times. The chain is built from TRBV19 and TRBJ1-4; D remains unclear. This CDR3 has 14 amino acids. CDR1 is LNHDA, CDR2 SQIVND, per germline (reference sequence). The V and J ends lost 1 base and 0 bases respectively, with 3 bases between them. The CDR3 sequence is CASSIGATNEKLFF. Here the CDR3 DNA reads TGTGCCAGTAGTATAGGAGCAACTAATGAAAAACTGTTTTTT. The full variable domain, its missing parts supplied by reference TRBV19 and TRBJ1-4, is DGGITQSPKYLFRKEGQNVTLSCEQNLNHDAMYWYRQDPGQGLRLIYYSQIVNDFQKGDIAEGYSVSREKKESFPLTVTSAQKNPTAFYLCASSIGATNEKLFFGSGTQLSVL.

This clonotype was detected only a few times. The chain links TRBV5-1 to TRBJ2-3; D remains ambiguous. Germline CDR1 and CDR2: SGHRS and YFSETQ. There are 12 residues in the CDR3. V lost 5 bases and J 2 bases, leaving 6 bases between the germline ends. Here the CDR3 DNA reads TGCGCCAGCAGGGATTACACAGATACGCAGTATTTT. Encoded protein: CASRDYTDTQYF.

The chain links TRBV25-1 to TRBJ1-1; 9 nucleotides match TRBD1. CDR3 length equals 14 residues. CDR1 and CDR2 from the germline V gene are MGHDK and SYGVNS. J was trimmed by 4 bases and V by 4 bases; bases with no gene match: 4. The CDR3 sequence: CASSGTTGGTEAFF. DNA for the CDR3: TGTGCCAGCAGTGGAACGACAGGGGGCACTGAAGCTTTCTTT.